Each of the 26 T cell receptor beta chains below was sequenced from the same sample in a study of lymphopenia after photon versus proton radiotherapy. Repertoires were generated with immunoSEQ multiplex PCR, while TCRdb's copy carries only in-frame clones and drops some. The data show 43,000 or so clones, about 85% seen once. This specimen consisted of peripheral blood, obtained from a patient treated with photon-based radiotherapy. Receptor source: a man between 40 and 49 years old with gastric cancer.

The chain recombines TRBV15 with TRBJ1-5; D unclear. Looked up from germline, CDR1 is LNHNV and CDR2 is YYDKDF (reference sequence). This CDR3 has 15 amino acids. V dropped 0 bases and J dropped 7 bases, with 13 bases sitting between them. The CDR3 loop is CATSREHGVGQPQHF. Here the CDR3 DNA reads TGTGCCACCAGCAGAGAGCACGGGGTGGGCCAGCCCCAGCATTTT.

This rearrangement joins TRBV9 to TRBJ2-5; unclear D gene. The CDR3 runs to 14 residues. The germline CDR1 and CDR2 sequences are SGDLS and YYNGEE. V lost 0 bases, J lost 0 bases, and 6 bases lay in between. CDR3 in DNA: TGTGCCAGCAGCGTAGGACACTACCAAGAGACCCAGTACTTC. This gives the protein CASSVGHYQETQYF.

The chain is built from TRBV2 and TRBJ2-2, with 8 bases aligning to TRBD2. Germline-derived CDR1 and CDR2 are SNHLY and FYNNEI. The CDR3 covers 15 residues. Trimming took 5 bases from V and 4 from J; bases not matched to a gene: 6. The CDR3 is CASSRAGAITGELFF. Written as DNA, the CDR3 is TGTGCCAGCAGTAGAGCGGGGGCCATCACCGGGGAGCTGTTTTTT.

Here the CDR3 reads CASSRTGTSGGAETQYF. CDR3 in DNA: TGTGCCAGCTCACGAACCGGGACTAGCGGGGGAGCAGAGACCCAGTACTTC. V and J are TRBV18 and TRBJ2-5, with 14 bases lining up with TRBD2. V shed 4 bases, J shed 4 bases, and the junction held 8 bases outside the gene matches. The CDR3 is 17 residues long. CDR1 KGHSH and CDR2 LQKENI come from the germline V gene.

This clone appeared a single time. This chain uses TRBV27 with TRBJ2-3; 9 nucleotides line up with TRBD1. Germline trimming cut 2 bases from V and 6 bases from J; bases unmatched to any gene: 6. CDR1 MNHEY and CDR2 SMNVEV come from the germline V gene (reference sequence). This CDR3 contains 15 residues. CDR3 nucleotides: TGTGCCAGCAGTTTACCCGGGACAGGGTTGGATACGCAGTATTTT. Amino acid sequence: CASSLPGTGLDTQYF.

This clone was picked up one time. This sequence joins TRBV27 and TRBJ2-2; the D gene is possibly TRBD2 (5 bases). Germline CDR1 MNHEY, CDR2 SMNVEV (reference sequence). The CDR3 covers 11 residues. V lost 10 bases, J lost 6 bases, and 9 bases lay in between. The CDR3 sequence is CATGGAGELFF. CDR3 coding DNA: TGTGCCACTGGAGGAGCCGGGGAGCTGTTTTTT.

This clone was seen only a few times. The J gene is TRBJ2-4, the V gene TRBV2; the match to TRBD2 covers 8 bases. CDR3 size: 18 residues. Germline assignment: CDR1 SNHLY and CDR2 FYNNEI. V shed 4 bases and J 7 bases; nucleotides not matched to a gene: 18. The CDR3 reads CASSAGPGQAPGGNIQYF. The CDR3 DNA is TGTGCCAGCAGTGCCGGGCCAGGGCAAGCACCGGGGGGGAACATTCAGTACTTC.

J is TRBJ1-4 and V is TRBV4-1, with D tentatively TRBD1 (6 bases). The CDR3 spans 17 residues. Deletions cut 1 base from V and 5 bases from J, with 17 bases between. CDR1 is MGHRA, CDR2 YSYEKL, per germline. The chain's CDR3 is CASSQVGLQGPNEKLFF. The CDR3 coding sequence is TGCGCCAGCAGCCAAGTTGGTCTACAGGGCCCCAATGAAAAACTGTTTTTT.

The J gene is TRBJ1-3, the V gene TRBV30; D gene uncertain. The V gene's germline CDR1 is GTSNPN and CDR2 SVGIG (reference sequence). Trimming left V 0 bases short and J 1 base short, with 4 bases between. This CDR3 spans 13 amino acids. Here the CDR3 DNA reads TGTGCCTGGAGTGTACAGTCTGGAAACACCATATATTTT. As protein: CAWSVQSGNTIYF.

The genes are TRBV6-1 and TRBJ2-7, with D perhaps matching TRBD1 (6 bases). This CDR3 is built from 13 residues. Trimming took off 3 bases at V and 2 bases at J, with 8 bases between the two ends. Germline V gene data show CDR1 as MNHNS and CDR2 as SASEGT. The CDR3 is CASSDQGPYEQYF. In DNA, the CDR3 is TGTGCCAGCAGTGACCAGGGGCCCTACGAGCAGTACTTC.

The chain has TRBV21-1 and TRBJ1-2. TRBV21-1 is annotated as a pseudogene. The CDR3 extends over 15 amino acids. In DNA, the CDR3 is TGTGCCAGCAGCAAAGAGGCCAGAGAGAACTATGGCTACACCTTC. Residues: CASSKEARENYGYTF.

The chain recombines TRBV5-4 with TRBJ1-2; D remains unclear. Germline-derived CDR1 and CDR2 are SGHNT and YYREEE (reference sequence). V was trimmed by 5 bases and J by 8 bases, leaving 22 bases between them. The CDR3 runs 15 residues. Here the CDR3 reads CASRAELLASGGYTF. CDR3 DNA: TGTGCCAGCAGGGCGGAGCTCCTAGCCTCAGGAGGCTACACCTTC.

The chain joins TRBV9 to TRBJ2-3; D gene uncertain. Trimming removed 3 bases at V and 4 bases at J, with 18 bases between. The CDR3 runs to 16 residues. Germline-derived CDR1 and CDR2 are SGDLS and YYNGEE. The CDR3 here is CASSDLTSGWADTQYF. The DNA for the CDR3 is TGTGCCAGCAGCGACTTGACCTCCGGATGGGCAGATACGCAGTATTTT.

The V call is TRBV4-3, the J call TRBJ1-2; D not resolved. The ends were cut back, 3 bases at V and 8 bases at J, with 7 bases in the middle. CDR3 length: 11 amino acids. Germline values: CDR1 LGHNA, CDR2 YSLEER. The chain's CDR3 is CASSQGYGYTF. For the CDR3, the DNA is TGCGCCAGCAGCCAGGGGTACGGCTACACCTTC.

The chain couples TRBV14 to TRBJ2-7; no clear D. The V end lost 6 bases, the J end lost 3 bases, and 6 bases lay between the germline ends. Germline V gene sequence: CDR1 SGHDN, CDR2 FVKESK. The CDR3 runs 11 residues. The CDR3 sequence is CASSPGYEQYF. The CDR3 DNA follows: TGTGCCAGCAGTCCTGGCTACGAGCAGTACTTC.

This clone was seen only once. The chain recombines TRBV15 with TRBJ2-2; D not resolved. The length of the CDR3 is 13 residues. Germline CDR1 reads LNHNV; CDR2 reads YYDKDF (reference sequence). V was clipped by 0 bases and J by 5 bases, with 4 bases between them. CDR3 DNA sequence: TGTGCCACCAGCAGAGAACGTACCGGGGAGCTGTTTTTT. Its protein product is CATSRERTGELFF.

The chain carries TRBV30 and TRBJ1-1; the match to TRBD1 covers 7 bases. CDR3 length: 13 amino acids. Germline CDR1 reads GTSNPN; CDR2 reads SVGIG (reference sequence). Trimming at V came to 5 bases and at J to 6 bases, leaving 9 bases not matched to a gene. The CDR3 spells CAWDGTVVSEAFF. The CDR3 DNA is TGTGCCTGGGATGGGACAGTTGTTTCTGAAGCTTTCTTT.

The chain joins TRBV2 to TRBJ2-5, with 8 bases that match TRBD2. CDR1 and CDR2 (germline): SNHLY, FYNNEI. V gave up 6 bases and J gave up 5 bases; unmatched junction bases: 20. CDR3 size: 18 residues. The CDR3 DNA reads TGTGCCAGCAGCCAGCGGTTATTTCGGCGGGGGGAGAGGGAGACCCAGTACTTC. This encodes CASSQRLFRRGERETQYF.

The rearrangement links TRBV5-4 to TRBJ2-3; D tentatively reads TRBD1 or TRBD2 (6 bases each). V lost 1 base and J 1 base, leaving 10 bases between the germline ends. CDR1 and CDR2 from the germline V gene are SGHNT and YYREEE (reference sequence). The CDR3 sequence is 15 residues long. As DNA, the CDR3 is TGTGCCAGCAGCTTGAGGGGGGTGGGCACAGATACGCAGTATTTT. Translation: CASSLRGVGTDTQYF.

The chain is built from TRBV14 and TRBJ2-5, with D unresolved. Germline V gene lookup returns CDR1 SGHDN and CDR2 FVKESK. Between the trimmed V and J ends, which lost 1 base and 5 bases, there was a span of 5 bases. The CDR3 spans 12 residues. The CDR3 DNA reads TGTGCCAGCAGCCAAGTGGGGGAGACCCAGTACTTC. It encodes CASSQVGETQYF.

The CDR3 DNA follows: TGTGCCAGTAGAAGGGGACAAAACACTGAAGCTTTCTTT. Protein sequence: CASRRGQNTEAFF. The genes are TRBV19 and TRBJ1-1; tentatively, D is TRBD1 (6 bases). CDR1 LNHDA and CDR2 SQIVND come from the germline V gene (reference sequence). Between the trimmed V and J ends, which lost 6 bases and 2 bases, there was a span of 10 bases. CDR3 length: 13 residues. Full variable domain (rest looked up from reference TRBV19 and TRBJ1-1): DGGITQSPKYLFRKEGQNVTLSCEQNLNHDAMYWYRQDPGQGLRLIYYSQIVNDFQKGDIAEGYSVSREKKESFPLTVTSAQKNPTAFYLCASRRGQNTEAFFGQGTRLTVV.

V gene TRBV19 combines with J gene TRBJ2-1; 11 positions match TRBD2. Per the germline V gene, CDR1 is LNHDA and CDR2 is SQIVND (reference sequence). Trimming removed 4 bases from V and 3 bases from J; junction bases left unmatched: 2. This CDR3 has 15 residues. The CDR3 spells CASSTGTSGYNEQFF. In DNA, the CDR3 is TGTGCCAGTAGTACCGGGACTAGCGGCTACAATGAGCAGTTCTTC.

The chain joins TRBV2 to TRBJ2-7, with D maybe TRBD1 (6 bases). The CDR3 consists of 15 residues. V lost 6 bases to trimming and J lost 1 base, with 16 bases between them. In germline, CDR1 is SNHLY, CDR2 FYNNEI. CDR3 in amino acids: CASSGATGRSYEQYF. In nucleotides, the CDR3 is TGTGCCAGCAGCGGGGCAACAGGGCGTTCCTACGAGCAGTACTTC.

V and J are TRBV4-1 and TRBJ1-1; weak D call: TRBD1 (6 bases). The CDR3 totals 15 residues. The germline V gene encodes CDR1 MGHRA and CDR2 YSYEKL. Trimming took off 4 bases at V and 1 base at J, with 13 bases between the two ends. CDR3 protein: CASSPTGNGNTEAFF. The CDR3 nucleotides are TGCGCCAGCAGCCCCACAGGGAACGGGAACACTGAAGCTTTCTTT.

The chain uses TRBV5-5 and TRBJ2-5; D might be TRBD1 (5 bases). Between the trimmed V and J ends, which lost 0 bases and 4 bases, there was a span of 7 bases. The CDR3 is made up of 13 amino acids. CDR1 is SGHKS, CDR2 YYEKEE, per germline (reference sequence). In DNA form, the CDR3 reads TGTGCCAGCAGCTTGGTAACAGGAGAGACCCAGTACTTC. This codes for CASSLVTGETQYF.

This chain joins TRBV11-3 and TRBJ1-5; tentative D call: TRBD1 (5 bases). In germline, CDR1 is SGHNT, CDR2 YENEEA. V lost 5 bases, J lost 4 bases, and 15 bases lay in between. This CDR3 has 15 amino acids. The CDR3 reads CASSLRTRGNQPQHF. CDR3 coding DNA: TGTGCCAGCAGCCTTAGGACTAGGGGTAATCAGCCCCAGCATTTT.